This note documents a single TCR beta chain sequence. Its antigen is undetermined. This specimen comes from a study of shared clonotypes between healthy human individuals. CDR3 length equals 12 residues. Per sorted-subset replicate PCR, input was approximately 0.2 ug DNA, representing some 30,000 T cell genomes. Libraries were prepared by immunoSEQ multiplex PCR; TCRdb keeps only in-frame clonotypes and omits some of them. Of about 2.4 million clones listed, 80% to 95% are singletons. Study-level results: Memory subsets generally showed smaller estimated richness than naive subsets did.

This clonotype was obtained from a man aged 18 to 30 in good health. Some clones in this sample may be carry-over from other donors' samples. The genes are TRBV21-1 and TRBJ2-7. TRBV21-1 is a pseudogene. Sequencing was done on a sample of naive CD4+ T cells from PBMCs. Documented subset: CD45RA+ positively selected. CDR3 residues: CASSSDPYEQYF. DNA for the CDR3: TGTGCCAGCAGCAGTGACCCCTACGAGCAGTACTTC.